Following are 21 T cell receptor beta chains from one sample sequenced in a study of long-term antiretroviral therapy in people with HIV. Sequencing used immunoSEQ v3.0 at survey level. Some clones are missing from TCRdb's copy, which holds only in-frame ones; the method was immunoSEQ multiplex PCR. The sample includes about 25,000 clones, roughly three quarters of them seen just once. Sample: unsorted PBMCs, taken 0.5 years after starting antiretroviral therapy. The source of these receptors is a woman aged 40 to 50 with HIV.

This sequence joins TRBV7-2 and TRBJ1-3; D remains unclear. The V and J ends lost 4 bases and 3 bases respectively, with 7 bases between them. The germline V gene encodes CDR1 SGHTA and CDR2 FQGNSA. This CDR3 has 13 amino acids. The CDR3 region is CASSYTIGNTIYF. In DNA form, the CDR3 reads TGTGCCAGCAGCTACACTATTGGAAACACCATATATTTT.

The genes are TRBV11-1 and TRBJ2-1; 12 bases map to TRBD1. Trimming removed 6 bases from V and 4 bases from J; junction bases left unmatched: 13. CDR1 and CDR2 from the germline V gene are SGHAT and FQDESV (reference sequence). This CDR3 has 18 amino acids. CDR3: CASSPGQGAASGYNEQFF. DNA of the CDR3: TGTGCCAGCAGTCCGGGACAGGGGGCGGCTAGCGGGTACAATGAGCAGTTCTTC.

The J gene is TRBJ2-2, the V gene TRBV27; no reliable D call. The CDR3 is 14 amino acids. Germline lookup yields CDR1 MNHEY and CDR2 SMNVEV (reference sequence). The V and J ends lost 3 bases and 5 bases respectively, with 10 bases between them. The CDR3, as DNA: TGTGCCAGCAGTTTTGCAGGCGGAACCGGGGAGCTGTTTTTT. It translates to CASSFAGGTGELFF.

In its sample, this clone was seen once. The rearrangement links TRBV5-6 to TRBJ2-7, with 9 bases lining up with TRBD1. The V segment lost 3 bases and the J segment 4 bases; nucleotides outside the gene matches: 5. Germline V gives CDR1 SGHDT, CDR2 YYEEEE. The CDR3 covers 14 residues. Here the CDR3 reads CASSWGQGLYEQYF. The DNA of the CDR3 is TGTGCCAGCAGCTGGGGACAGGGCCTTTACGAGCAGTACTTC.

The V gene is TRBV7-2, the J gene TRBJ1-2, with 8 bases that match TRBD1. The CDR3 is made up of 15 amino acids. V trimming: 6 bases; J trimming: 4 bases; junction bases outside the gene matches: 10. From germline, CDR1 is SGHTA and CDR2 FQGNSA. CDR3 sequence reads: CASSPQGAKAYGYTF. The CDR3 DNA reads TGTGCCAGCAGTCCTCAGGGGGCGAAGGCCTATGGCTACACCTTC.

The rearrangement uses TRBV7-2 and TRBJ2-7, with D possibly TRBD2 on 5 matching bases. Germline V gene data show CDR1 as SGHTA and CDR2 as FQGNSA. The ends were cut back, 2 bases at V and 2 bases at J, with 19 bases in the middle. This CDR3 has 17 residues. CDR3 coding DNA: TGTGCCAGCAGCTTAAGGGCCATAGCGACCTCTCCCTACGAGCAGTACTTC. Amino acids: CASSLRAIATSPYEQYF.

This clone was picked up a small number of times. The chain's CDR3 is CASSLDEYGYTF. The CDR3 DNA follows: TGCGCCAGCAGCTTGGACGAATATGGCTACACCTTC. The chain has TRBV5-1 and TRBJ1-2; D gene unclear. Trimming removed 0 bases from V and 5 bases from J, with 5 bases in between. The CDR3 extends over 12 amino acids. Per germline, CDR1 SGHRS and CDR2 YFSETQ.

This sequence joins TRBV4-3 and TRBJ2-3, with unresolved D. CDR3 length equals 12 residues. Germline values: CDR1 LGHNA, CDR2 YSLEER. V lost 3 bases to trimming and J lost 2 bases, with 3 bases between them. CDR3 in amino acids: CASSHNTDTQYF. As DNA, the CDR3 is TGCGCCAGCAGCCACAACACAGATACGCAGTATTTT.

V gene TRBV5-1 combines with J gene TRBJ1-1; TRBD1 might be the D (6 bases). The CDR3 covers 14 residues. Germline V gene data show CDR1 as SGHRS and CDR2 as YFSETQ. V gave up 4 bases and J gave up 1 base, with 11 bases separating them. CDR3 sequence (DNA): TGCGCCAGCAGCCCCAACAGGGCGAACACTGAAGCTTTCTTT. As protein: CASSPNRANTEAFF.

V is TRBV5-5 and J is TRBJ2-7, with a possible D match to TRBD1 (5 bases). The CDR3 length is 17 residues. Deletions cut 3 bases from V and 2 bases from J, with 21 bases between. CDR1 is SGHKS, CDR2 YYEKEE, per germline (reference sequence). In DNA form, the CDR3 reads TGTGCCAGCAGCTCGGACGACCCCGGACATCGACCCTACGAGCAGTACTTC. Amino acid sequence: CASSSDDPGHRPYEQYF. Variable domain in full (rest from reference TRBV5-5 and TRBJ2-7): DAGVTQSPTHLIKTRGQQVTLRCSPISGHKSVSWYQQVLGQGPQFIFQYYEKEERGRGNFPDRFSARQFPNYSSELNVNALLLGDSALYLCASSSDDPGHRPYEQYFGPGTRLTVT.

The chain combines TRBV7-2 with TRBJ2-1; tentative D call: TRBD1 (5 bases). Germline values: CDR1 SGHTA, CDR2 FQGNSA. Trimming removed 5 bases at V and 0 bases at J, with 11 bases between. The CDR3 totals 15 residues. CDR3 loop: CASSPTASSYNEQFF. The CDR3 region has the DNA TGTGCCAGCAGCCCGACAGCTAGCTCCTACAATGAGCAGTTCTTC. Based on the CDR3 plus reference TRBV7-2 and TRBJ2-1, the full variable domain is GAGVSQSPSNKVTEKGKDVELRCDPISGHTALYWYRQSLGQGLEFLIYFQGNSAPDKSGLPSDRFSAERTGGSVSTLTIQRTQQEDSAVYLCASSPTASSYNEQFFGPGTRLTVL.

A few counts support this clone. V and J are TRBV7-9 and TRBJ1-5, with unresolved D. The CDR3 is 12 amino acids. Trimming took off 5 bases at V and 6 bases at J, with 8 bases between the two ends. Germline CDR1 SEHNR, CDR2 FQNEAQ (reference sequence). DNA for the CDR3: TGTGCCAGCAGCACCCTCGGTCAGCCCCAGCATTTT. This sequence encodes CASSTLGQPQHF.

The gene calls are TRBV4-2 and TRBJ2-7; D is possibly TRBD2 (6 bases). There are 15 residues in the CDR3. Germline V lookup: CDR1 LGHNA, CDR2 YNFKEQ. V lost 0 bases and J 0 bases, leaving 9 bases between the germline ends. The CDR3 nucleotides are TGTGCCAGCAGCCAAGAAGCTAGCGACTCCTACGAGCAGTACTTC. This gives the protein CASSQEASDSYEQYF.

The DNA for the CDR3 is TGTGCCACCAGCAGCCGCGGGTTCAGTTTTCAAGAGACCCAGTACTTC. Its protein is CATSSRGFSFQETQYF. V is TRBV15 and J is TRBJ2-5; D may be TRBD2 (5 bases). Germline loops: CDR1 LNHNV, CDR2 YYDKDF (reference sequence). V was cut by 3 bases and J by 2 bases, with 16 bases left in between. This CDR3 spans 16 amino acids. Looking up the rest from reference TRBV15 and TRBJ2-5 gives the full variable domain: DAMVIQNPRYQVTQFGKPVTLSCSQTLNHNVMYWYQQKSSQAPKLLFHYYDKDFNNEADTPDNFQSRRPNTSFCFLDIRSPGLGDTAMYLCATSSRGFSFQETQYFGPGTRLLVL.

The rearrangement links TRBV19 to TRBJ1-5; D remains unclear. The V end was cut by 1 base, the J end by 0 bases, with 13 bases between. CDR3 length: 17 residues. Germline V gene data show CDR1 as LNHDA and CDR2 as SQIVND (reference sequence). The CDR3 nucleotides read TGTGCCAGTAGTATAGTTTGGGGTGATTCTAGCAATCAGCCCCAGCATTTT. This encodes CASSIVWGDSSNQPQHF.

The rearrangement links TRBV4-3 to TRBJ2-7; D possibly matches TRBD1 or TRBD2 (5 bases each). This CDR3 is built from 15 residues. Germline V lookup: CDR1 LGHNA, CDR2 YSLEER. V lost 1 base and J 0 bases, leaving 10 bases between the germline ends. The CDR3 protein is CASSQARGSSYEQYF. DNA of the CDR3: TGCGCCAGCAGCCAAGCGAGGGGTTCCTCCTACGAGCAGTACTTC.

This clone was seen a handful of times. This chain links TRBV7-2 with TRBJ1-6; D not certain. Trimming stripped 2 bases from V and 9 bases from J, with 14 bases between. This CDR3 is built from 15 residues. Germline CDR1 reads SGHTA; CDR2 reads FQGNSA. CDR3 residues: CASSLQGSVGSPLHF. The CDR3 DNA reads TGTGCCAGCAGCTTACAAGGGTCCGTTGGTTCACCCCTCCACTTT.

This clone was counted only a few times. The chain is built from TRBV6-5 and TRBJ1-3, with D possibly TRBD1 on 5 matching bases. From germline, CDR1 is MNHEY and CDR2 SVGAGI. The CDR3 loop spans 15 amino acids. Trimming took 7 bases from V and 2 from J, leaving 15 bases between them. The CDR3 loop is CASKGEGYTGNTIYF. The CDR3 nucleotides are TGTGCCAGCAAAGGGGAGGGTTACACTGGAAACACCATATATTTT.

The rearrangement uses TRBV5-1 and TRBJ2-7; D ambiguous. CDR1 SGHRS and CDR2 YFSETQ come from the germline V gene. The CDR3 loop spans 12 amino acids. V was pared by 0 bases and J by 3 bases, with 4 bases between. This CDR3 is CASSLDIYEQYF. The CDR3 DNA follows: TGCGCCAGCAGCTTGGATATCTACGAGCAGTACTTC.

The V and J genes are TRBV6-1 and TRBJ2-2; D not resolved. Germline CDR1 is MNHNS and CDR2 is SASEGT. The CDR3 has 14 residues. V was shortened by 2 bases and J by 6 bases, with 10 bases between the two germline ends. Here the CDR3 reads CASSETIRSGELFF. CDR3 bases: TGTGCCAGCAGTGAAACGATTAGGTCCGGGGAGCTGTTTTTT.

This sequence joins TRBV5-6 and TRBJ1-1, with 7 bases that match TRBD1. J lost 2 bases, V lost 7 bases, and 8 bases had no gene match. In germline, CDR1 is SGHDT, CDR2 YYEEEE. The CDR3 spans 14 residues. As DNA, the CDR3 is TGTGCCAGCGGGACAGAACTCGTTAACACTGAAGCTTTCTTT. It yields the protein CASGTELVNTEAFF.